This entry features one T cell receptor (beta chain) sequence. The antigen remains undetermined. This sample stems from a study of blood T cells in healthy people across ages. Regarding the study as a whole: Roughly linearly, TCR beta diversity per million T cells fell as age increased. Nothing was known about donor CMV status, and this possibly confounded expanded clonotype changes.

Through a sample-barcoded 5' primer and a J-beta primer mix, a second PCR was run for roughly 6 to 11 cycles. TCRdb redid the calling of the 5' RACE reads with MiXCR, one entry per CDR3 protein. This table holds 550,000 to 750,000 distinct CDR3 sequences, around 21% found once. The CDR3 totals 18 residues. Germline assignment: CDR1 LNHDA and CDR2 SQIVND (reference sequence). The V gene end was trimmed by 3 bases and the J gene end by 1 base; junction bases not matched to a gene: 10. The chain recombines TRBV19 with TRBJ2-4, with 9 positions matching TRBD2. The source of this sequence is a man between 65 and 80 years old in good health. What was sequenced was blood. The CDR3 sequence is CASSIARTSDTAKNIQYF. CDR3 coding DNA: TGTGCCAGTAGTATTGCCCGGACTAGCGATACGGCCAAAAACATTCAGTACTTC.